Shown below are 5 T cell receptor beta chains from a single sample sequenced in a study of glioma-infiltrating T cells. Using RNA template, CDR3s of TCR alpha and beta were amplified with iRepertoire arm-PCR. TCRdb reanalysed the multiplex PCR reads using MiXCR and keeps one entry per CDR3 protein. The table lists some 99,000 distinct CDR3 sequences, about 25% of them singletons. Sequencing was carried out using glioma tissue, nonneoplastic brain tissue, or PBMCs (not recorded which). The receptors were gathered from a human donor with low-grade glioma or glioblastoma, undergoing nonglioma brain surgery, or in good health (not recorded which).

This clonotype has at least ten counts. The chain uses TRBV4-1 and TRBJ2-1; 10 nucleotides align to TRBD2. The CDR3 runs 17 residues. The V gene's germline CDR1 is MGHRA and CDR2 YSYEKL. Trimming took 4 bases from V and 7 from J; bases not matched to a gene: 13. CDR3 amino acids: CASSLRTYLAGENEQFF. In DNA, the CDR3 is TGCGCCAGCAGCCTCCGGACTTACCTAGCGGGAGAAAATGAGCAGTTCTTC.

Comments on this clonotype: One junction end disagrees with the germline gene, perhaps due to a read error. This chain links TRBV7-3 with TRBJ1-1; 10 bases map to TRBD1. The CDR3 sequence is 16 residues long. CDR1 and CDR2 (germline): SGHTA, FQGTGA. The CDR3 bases are TGTACCAGCAGCCCATTTCGTGGGACAGGGGTCACTGAAGCTTTCTTT. Its protein product is CTSSPFRGTGVTEAFF.

This clonotype was observed many times. The V call is TRBV7-9, the J call TRBJ2-3; tentatively, D is TRBD2 (6 bases). CDR1 is SEHNR and CDR2 is FQNEAQ in the germline V gene (reference sequence). V lost 4 bases and J 2 bases, leaving 13 bases between the germline ends. The CDR3 is made up of 15 amino acids. In nucleotides, the CDR3 is TGTGCCAGCAGCTCGGGGGTAGCGGCCACAGATACGCAGTATTTT. Amino acid sequence: CASSSGVAATDTQYF.

This clonotype has at least ten counts. The chain links TRBV5-1 to TRBJ2-7; 12 bases are a match to TRBD1. CDR1 and CDR2 from the germline V gene are SGHRS and YFSETQ. With V trimmed by 5 bases and J by 7 bases, 10 bases remained unmatched. The CDR3 loop spans 15 amino acids. The CDR3 DNA follows: TGCGCCAGCAGAGCACCGGGACAGGGGGCTTGGGAGCAGTACTTC. The encoded protein is CASRAPGQGAWEQYF. Looking up the rest from reference TRBV5-1 and TRBJ2-7 gives the full variable domain: KAGVTQTPRYLIKTRGQQVTLSCSPISGHRSVSWYQQTPGQGLQFLFEYFSETQRNKGNFPGRFSGRQFSNSRSEMNVSTLELGDSALYLCASRAPGQGAWEQYFGPGTRLTVT.

This clonotype was recorded many times. This rearrangement joins TRBV20-1 to TRBJ1-2; D not resolved. In germline, CDR1 is DFQATT, CDR2 SNEGSKA (reference sequence). The CDR3 covers 12 residues. V was clipped by 5 bases and J by 2 bases, with 9 bases between them. The CDR3: CSADQENYGYTF. CDR3 DNA sequence: TGCAGTGCTGACCAGGAAAACTATGGCTACACCTTC.